These 11 T cell receptor beta chains were sequenced from one sample in a study of lymphopenia after photon versus proton radiotherapy. Repertoires were generated with immunoSEQ multiplex PCR, while TCRdb's copy carries only in-frame clones and drops some. The sample includes approximately 150,000 clones, about nine tenths of them seen just once. The material was peripheral blood, obtained from a patient treated with photon-based radiotherapy. Receptor source: a man aged 45 to 65 with gastric cancer.

The chain couples TRBV5-1 to TRBJ1-1, with D unresolved. The V end lost 4 bases, the J end lost 2 bases, and 12 bases lay between the germline ends. Looked up from germline, CDR1 is SGHRS and CDR2 is YFSETQ. The length of the CDR3 is 14 residues. CDR3: CASSPRRENTEAFF. CDR3 DNA: TGCGCCAGCAGCCCCCGGAGGGAAAACACTGAAGCTTTCTTT.

The chain joins TRBV27 to TRBJ2-2; D might be TRBD2 (6 bases). Between the trimmed V and J ends, which lost 4 bases and 2 bases, there was a span of 14 bases. CDR3 length: 16 residues. Per germline, CDR1 MNHEY and CDR2 SMNVEV (reference sequence). CDR3 amino acids: CASSSLSGANTGELFF. The CDR3 DNA reads TGTGCCAGCAGTTCCCTTAGCGGAGCAAACACCGGGGAGCTGTTTTTT.

The rearrangement joins TRBV28 to TRBJ1-1, with D possibly being TRBD1 (6 bases). CDR1 and CDR2 from the germline V gene are MDHEN and SYDVKM. V lost 4 bases to trimming and J lost 8 bases, with 26 bases between them. The CDR3 extends over 17 amino acids. The CDR3 region is CASSSVGGPRGGPEAFF. For the CDR3, the DNA is TGTGCCAGCAGTTCCGTGGGGGGGCCAAGGGGAGGCCCCGAAGCTTTCTTT. Full variable domain (outside the CDR3, taken from reference TRBV28 and TRBJ1-1): DVKVTQSSRYLVKRTGEKVFLECVQDMDHENMFWYRQDPGLGLRLIYFSYDVKMKEKGDIPEGYSVSREKKERFSLILESASTNQTSMYLCASSSVGGPRGGPEAFFGQGTRLTVV.

The chain is built from TRBV2 and TRBJ2-6; 9 bases align to TRBD1. This CDR3 comprises 16 residues. Germline CDR1 reads SNHLY; CDR2 reads FYNNEI. Germline trimming cut 4 bases from V and 0 bases from J; bases unmatched to any gene: 1. This chain's CDR3 is CASSGDRDSGANVLTF. CDR3 in DNA: TGTGCCAGCAGTGGGGACAGGGACTCTGGGGCCAACGTCCTGACTTTC.

V is TRBV30 and J is TRBJ2-1, with D unclear. The CDR3 length is 13 residues. Germline assignment: CDR1 GTSNPN and CDR2 SVGIG (reference sequence). Deletions cut 2 bases from V and 4 bases from J, with 9 bases between. Written as DNA, the CDR3 is TGTGCCTGGAGTAGGCGTCTTTACAATGAGCAGTTCTTC. It translates to CAWSRRLYNEQFF.

V usage is TRBV5-1 and J usage is TRBJ2-5; tentatively, D is TRBD2 (5 bases). The V end lost 1 base, the J end lost 5 bases, and 15 bases lay between the germline ends. From germline, CDR1 is SGHRS and CDR2 YFSETQ. This CDR3 region has 15 residues. CDR3: CASSLLGSGGETQYF. Written as DNA, the CDR3 is TGCGCCAGCAGCTTGCTAGGGAGCGGCGGGGAGACCCAGTACTTC.

The chain carries TRBV6-6 and TRBJ2-7; a possible D gene is TRBD2 (6 bases). V was trimmed by 2 bases and J by 0 bases, leaving 11 bases between them. This CDR3 is 15 amino acids long. Looked up from germline, CDR1 is MNHNY and CDR2 is SVGAGI (reference sequence). The CDR3 nucleotides are TGTGCCAGCAGTTACGGGACTTCCAACTCCTACGAGCAGTACTTC. This gives the protein CASSYGTSNSYEQYF.

The chain carries TRBV18 and TRBJ1-1; D uncertain. V was cut by 4 bases and J by 2 bases, with 8 bases left in between. Germline V gene lookup returns CDR1 KGHSH and CDR2 LQKENI. The CDR3 has 13 amino acids. In DNA, the CDR3 is TGTGCCAGCTCACTTGGGGATAACACTGAAGCTTTCTTT. Translated: CASSLGDNTEAFF.

The chain recombines TRBV5-4 with TRBJ1-1; D unclear. This CDR3 is built from 13 residues. V was trimmed by 4 bases and J by 0 bases, leaving 7 bases between them. CDR1 and CDR2 from the germline V gene are SGHNT and YYREEE (reference sequence). In nucleotides, the CDR3 is TGTGCCAGCAGCCTCCTCCTGAACACTGAAGCTTTCTTT. This sequence encodes CASSLLLNTEAFF.

This chain joins TRBV19 and TRBJ2-7; tentatively, D is TRBD2 (6 bases). Trimming stripped 6 bases from V and 0 bases from J, with 15 bases between. The germline V gene encodes CDR1 LNHDA and CDR2 SQIVND (reference sequence). This CDR3 is built from 15 residues. CDR3 sequence reads: CASRRGSGDSYEQYF. Here the CDR3 DNA reads TGTGCCAGTAGAAGGGGTAGCGGCGACTCCTACGAGCAGTACTTC.

This chain joins TRBV28 and TRBJ1-2, with unresolved D. Germline CDR1 is MDHEN and CDR2 is SYDVKM. The CDR3 totals 13 residues. Trimming removed 2 bases from V and 2 bases from J, with 6 bases in between. The CDR3 DNA reads TGTGCCAGCAGTTTAAGGCAGAACTATGGCTACACCTTC. Its translation is CASSLRQNYGYTF.